Sequencing of this TCR beta chain was carried out in a study of blood T cell repertoires in COVID-19. Study overall: The United States, Italy and Spain were the sources of the acute and convalescent COVID-19 samples. Nucleic acid was either cDNA or gDNA, and it came from T cells, B-cell-depleted T cells, or PBMCs.

The CDR3 spans 14 residues. V lost 1 base and J 4 bases, leaving 10 bases between the germline ends. CDR1 is LGHNA and CDR2 is YSLEER in the germline V gene. Repertoires were generated with immunoSEQ multiplex PCR, while TCRdb's copy carries only in-frame clones and drops some. The sample has around 140,000 clones; over 75% are singletons. In its sample, this clone was seen a few times. The sample holds other DNA sequences that translate to the same CDR3. The sequence derives from a man aged 65 to 85 with active COVID-19. The sequencing sample was made of peripheral blood. The chain recombines TRBV4-3 with TRBJ1-1, with D possibly being TRBD1 (5 bases). CDR3 sequence reads: CASSQGGGGTEAFF. The CDR3, as DNA: TGCGCCAGCAGCCAAGGCGGGGGAGGCACTGAAGCTTTCTTT.